This record looks at one T cell receptor beta chain sequence and its context. Original methodology: Researchers report that nucleated cell counts were estimated from reference gene primer amplification. The assay was immunoSEQ multiplex PCR, and TCRdb's table has in-frame clones only and misses some. V, J and clone size derive from that table, while D and trimming were established from the DNA sequence. The sample lists about 32,000 clones, more than 75% occurring once. The sample originates from a study of blood T cell repertoires in COVID-19. Study-level information: Acute-phase and convalescent COVID-19 samples originated in the United States, Italy and Spain. T cells, B-cell-depleted T cells, or PBMCs supplied cDNA or gDNA.

V lost 4 bases and J lost 3; bases outside the gene matches: 9. Germline lookup yields CDR1 SGHNT and CDR2 YYREEE (reference sequence). The CDR3 has 15 residues. This receptor was identified in a man in his 60s with active COVID-19. The chain couples TRBV5-4 to TRBJ1-2; TRBD1 agrees at 7 bases. The sample was peripheral blood. The CDR3 sequence: CASSVTTGNDYGYTF. CDR3 in DNA: TGTGCCAGCAGCGTGACGACAGGGAACGACTATGGCTACACCTTC.